The clone carrying this T cell receptor beta chain was seen more than once but under ten times. The data belong to a study of blood T cell repertoires in COVID-19. Participants spanned ages about 18 to 95 years and resided in over 20 US areas. In Cohort 3, a recovered donor had either two negative PCRs, clearance, or symptom resolution. TCRdb keeps only in-frame clones here, not all; method: immunoSEQ multiplex PCR. The sample shows about 240,000 clones, approximately 90% of them seen only once. CDR1 is MDHEN, CDR2 SYDVKM, per germline. The CDR3 is 15 amino acids. V lost 3 bases to trimming and J lost 8 bases; unmatched junction nucleotides: 9.

The rearrangement uses TRBV28 and TRBJ1-2, with 10 bases matching TRBD1. This TCR was sampled from a woman aged 25 to 39 who had recovered from COVID-19. Sequencing was performed on PBMCs or T cells enriched from blood (not recorded which). This chain's CDR3 is CASSFDRGRMQGYTF. The DNA for the CDR3 is TGTGCCAGCAGTTTCGACAGGGGGCGGATGCAGGGCTACACCTTC.